Below, one TCR beta chain is given with its context. Its antigen is currently unknown. Gene names follow the mouse nomenclature. The read terminates 1 residue before the CDR3 end, so the remaining end is supplied by the germline J gene. The sample comes from a study of tissue T cells after allogeneic stem cell transplantation. Clones were sequenced by immunoSEQ multiplex PCR, and TCRdb holds only the in-frame ones, with some missing. The data contain some 5,300 clones, roughly 47% of them seen just once; the ten biggest clones take up roughly 3.2%. Time point indicated: mouse harvest day 7 after allogeneic transplant. The graft held 10^6 splenic CD5+ T cells and 10^7 T-cell-depleted bone marrow cells. Study-wide findings and caveats: TCR repertoires tracked anatomic similarity, regardless of disease or transplant status.

Germline V CDR1 and CDR2: KGHTA, FQNQQP. There are 13 residues in the CDR3. Source material: skin. This rearrangement joins TRBV23 to TRBJ1-1; TRBD1 is the table's D call and was not checked against the DNA. This clonotype was obtained from a female BALB/c mouse given C57BL/6 T cells with graft-versus-host disease after an allogeneic hematopoietic cell transplant. CDR3 sequence: CSSSQRHNTEVFF. The CDR3 DNA, read in part, is TGCTCCAGCAGTCAACGACATAACACAGAAGTCTTC.